One and the same sample provided the 13 T cell receptor beta chains below, sequenced in a study of spatial heterogeneity in lung cancer. Time point meaning: sample taken at primary tumor resection. TCRdb reprocessed the 5' RACE reads via MiXCR and lists one record per CDR3 protein. The sample holds some 40,000 distinct CDR3 sequences, around 3.1% seen once. The starting material was normal lung tissue next to the tumor, obtained at surgery. The receptors shown here come from a male donor with early-stage non-small cell lung cancer.

This clonotype was picked up many times. This chain connects TRBV5-6 to TRBJ1-6; D may be TRBD1 (5 bases). Trimming removed 1 base at V and 0 bases at J, with 8 bases between. The V gene's germline CDR1 is SGHDT and CDR2 YYEEEE. This CDR3 region has 16 residues. CDR3 nucleotides: TGTGCCAGCAGCTTGAAAGACAGCTCCTATAATTCACCCCTCCACTTT. Translating it yields CASSLKDSSYNSPLHF. Full variable domain (remainder filled in from reference TRBV5-6 and TRBJ1-6): DAGVTQSPTHLIKTRGQQVTLRCSPKSGHDTVSWYQQALGQGPQFIFQYYEEEERQRGNFPDRFSGHQFPNYSSELNVNALLLGDSALYLCASSLKDSSYNSPLHFGNGTRLTVT.

This clonotype showed up many times. This chain joins TRBV4-1 and TRBJ2-7; the D gene could be TRBD1 or TRBD2 (5 bases each). The V gene's germline CDR1 is MGHRA and CDR2 YSYEKL. Deletions cut 0 bases from V and 9 bases from J, with 27 bases between. CDR3 length: 18 amino acids. Here the CDR3 reads CASSQDFGPGDHRTGQYF. DNA for the CDR3: TGCGCCAGCAGCCAAGATTTTGGTCCCGGGGACCATCGGACTGGGCAGTACTTC.

This clonotype has a count of ten or more. The gene calls are TRBV5-6 and TRBJ2-3, with 8 bases that match TRBD2. The CDR3 loop spans 17 amino acids. V lost 3 bases, J lost 2 bases, and 11 bases stayed unmatched. CDR1 is SGHDT and CDR2 is YYEEEE in the germline V gene. The CDR3 DNA is TGTGCCAGCAGCTACCCTACCGCGCGGGAGGCCACAGATACGCAGTATTTT. It specifies CASSYPTAREATDTQYF.

This clonotype was recorded at least ten times. CDR3 bases: TGCGCCAGCAGCTTCGGAGGAGACTACGAGCAGTACTTC. It is translated as CASSFGGDYEQYF. The chain joins TRBV5-1 to TRBJ2-7, with D tentatively TRBD2 (5 bases). The CDR3 loop spans 13 amino acids. With 2 bases removed from V and 3 bases from J, the gap between germline ends came to 9 bases. Germline CDR1 and CDR2: SGHRS and YFSETQ.

This chain connects TRBV19 to TRBJ2-1, with 11 bases matching TRBD2. Unmatched junction bases numbered 9, after V lost 8 bases and J lost 0 bases. Germline CDR1 is LNHDA and CDR2 is SQIVND (reference sequence). The CDR3 contains 17 residues. In DNA form, the CDR3 reads TGTGCCAGTCGACCGGGACTAGCGGTGAGCTCCTACAATGAGCAGTTCTTC. Translating gives CASRPGLAVSSYNEQFF.

This clonotype was detected many times. The genes are TRBV29-1 and TRBJ2-3, with 13 bases fitting TRBD2. Looked up from germline, CDR1 is SQVTM and CDR2 is ANQGSEA. The length of the CDR3 is 16 residues. The V segment lost 3 bases and the J segment 3 bases; nucleotides outside the gene matches: 6. CDR3 residues: CSVEGLAGIWTDTQYF. CDR3 bases: TGCAGCGTTGAGGGACTAGCGGGGATATGGACAGATACGCAGTATTTT.

The V gene is TRBV6-2 or TRBV6-3, the J gene TRBJ1-5; D may be TRBD1 (5 bases). V was pared by 6 bases and J by 5 bases, with 14 bases between. The length of the CDR3 is 14 residues. Germline V gives CDR1 MNHEY, CDR2 SVGEGT. The CDR3 here is CASRGADNYQPQHF. DNA of the CDR3: TGTGCCAGCAGAGGGGCGGACAACTATCAGCCCCAGCATTTT.

This clonotype was recorded many times. J is TRBJ2-3 and V is TRBV21-1; the DNA was not compared with TRBD1, the D call given in the table. TRBV21-1 is tagged as a pseudogene. There are 16 residues in the CDR3. As DNA, the CDR3 is TGTGCCAGCAGCCTTGGGCATTCCGGGGGCACAGATACGCAGTATTTT. Translating it yields CASSLGHSGGTDTQYF.

This clonotype has a count of ten or more. The chain couples TRBV5-1 to TRBJ1-2; D gene ambiguous. Germline CDR1 is SGHRS and CDR2 is YFSETQ. The CDR3 has 12 residues. V lost 0 bases and J 6 bases, leaving 6 bases between the germline ends. CDR3 bases: TGCGCCAGCAGCTTGGCTGGGCATGGCTACACCTTC. This sequence encodes CASSLAGHGYTF.

This clonotype was observed many times. The rearrangement links TRBV7-2 to TRBJ2-3; D is unclear. Deletions cut 3 bases from V and 6 bases from J, with 10 bases between. The germline V gene has CDR1 SGHTA and CDR2 FQGNSA. This CDR3 comprises 13 residues. DNA for the CDR3: TGTGCCAGCAGCTTTAAGGTGGGGGATACGCAGTATTTT. Encoded protein: CASSFKVGDTQYF.

Ten or more counts support this clonotype. The chain combines TRBV28 with TRBJ1-2; no reliable D call. V was clipped by 5 bases and J by 8 bases, with 9 bases between them. Germline CDR1 MDHEN, CDR2 SYDVKM. The CDR3 sequence is 11 residues long. The CDR3 reads CASSALTGYTF. The CDR3 DNA reads as TGTGCCAGCAGTGCGCTTACGGGCTACACCTTC.

This clonotype was detected ten times or more. The V and J genes are TRBV27 and TRBJ2-5; the match to TRBD1 covers 8 bases. V shed 0 bases, J shed 9 bases, and the junction held 9 bases outside the gene matches. The CDR3 has 15 amino acids. Germline V lookup: CDR1 MNHEY, CDR2 SMNVEV (reference sequence). The CDR3 DNA reads as TGTGCCAGCAGTTTATCGTCGGCAGGGGGCATGGCCCAGTACTTC. Encoded protein: CASSLSSAGGMAQYF.

The chain carries TRBV4-1 and TRBJ1-1; D gene ambiguous. The CDR3 loop spans 14 amino acids. Trimming took off 0 bases at V and 2 bases at J, with 7 bases between the two ends. CDR1 is MGHRA and CDR2 is YSYEKL in the germline V gene. CDR3 protein: CASSQESVNTEAFF. In DNA form, the CDR3 reads TGCGCCAGCAGCCAAGAAAGTGTTAACACTGAAGCTTTCTTT.